This T cell receptor (beta chain) originates from a study of T cell changes during pregnancy in multiple sclerosis (dated by TCRdb to about 2019). With regard to the full study: Changes in the T cell repertoire over the course of pregnancy were examined in this study in women with multiple sclerosis.

The CDR3 numbers 15 residues from cysteine through phenylalanine. The read is trimmed to its CDR3 DNA, 45 bases read in frame from base 1. V loses 4 bases of germline sequence and J loses 1 base, and the interval between the two ends is 16 bases. CDR1 SQVTM and CDR2 ANQGSEA are derived from the germline V gene. Libraries were prepared through the immunoSEQ multiplex PCR assay. This immuneACCESS table, as held by TCRdb, lists in-frame sequences with V and J called but not all clones. Of the missing ones, under half trace to an unresolved V gene in checked studies; the others have no known cause. The sample table shows about 96,000 clones, and approximately 92% are seen once. The ten largest make up 2.6% of the sample. On this clone: What this receptor recognizes is not known. No base quality information exists; no much larger clone differs at one position.

Sequencing used peripheral blood, obtained in the first trimester of pregnancy. This TCR was recovered from a female donor with multiple sclerosis, enrolled in a pregnancy study. Recombination joined TRBV29-1 with TRBJ1-1, with TRBD1 as a weak D call on 6 bases. The base sequence is TGCAGCGTTGTGGGGGGGGCCGGTAGGAACACTGAAGCTTTCTTT. This gives the protein CSVVGGAGRNTEAFF. Beyond the CDR3, the reference TRBV29-1 and TRBJ1-1 genes provide the residues; the full variable domain reads: SAVISQKPSRDICQRGTSLTIQCQVDSQVTMMFWYRQQPGQSLTLIATANQGSEATYESGFVIDKFPISRPNLTFSTLTVSNMSPEDSSIYLCSVVGGAGRNTEAFFGQGTRLTVV.